This T cell receptor (beta chain) was captured in a study of blood T cell repertoires in COVID-19. Overall study: Collection of acute and convalescent COVID-19 samples took place in the United States, Italy and Spain.

The CDR3 contains 15 residues. The germline V gene has CDR1 MNHNS and CDR2 SASEGT. Trimming removed 1 base from V and 9 bases from J, with 16 bases in between. Original processing methods: Amplified reference gene primers provided the basis for estimating nucleated cell counts. Produced via immunoSEQ multiplex PCR; TCRdb's table is partial and in-frame only. V and J calls and clone size follow that table, whereas D and trimming were derived from the DNA. In the table there are roughly 150,000 clones, approximately 90% of which are singletons. Only a few counts were recorded for this clone. Sequencing was done on a sample of peripheral blood. The clonotype originates from a woman aged 60-75 years with active COVID-19. V is TRBV6-1 and J is TRBJ1-5, with D possibly matching TRBD1 (5 bases). CDR3 residues: CASSEVRSGGGPQHF. The CDR3 coding sequence is TGTGCCAGCAGTGAAGTCCGATCGGGCGGGGGGCCCCAGCATTTT.